The 2 T cell receptor beta chains in this list originate from one sample, sequenced in a study of regulatory T cells in long-lasting Graves disease. The time point was: newly diagnosed GD, antithyroid drugs for less than 3 months. From PBMCs, RNA was extracted and then used to make the TCR library. TCR beta libraries were built with iRepertoire HTBI primers and Arm-PCR of CDR3 regions. TCRdb ran MiXCR on the multiplex PCR reads and lists one entry per CDR3 protein. This sample has roughly 350,000 distinct CDR3 sequences; 15% to 20% occur once, and the top ten carry over 20%. The same data also went into a second study, on T cells in Graves' hyperthyroidism and ophthalmopathy.

The material was peripheral blood mononuclear cells (PBMCs), obtained at new diagnosis, from a patient treated with antithyroid drugs. The receptors stem from a woman aged 18-29 years with Graves disease.

This clonotype was found many times. V gene TRBV7-3 combines with J gene TRBJ2-7; possibly TRBD1 for D (6 bases). The germline V gene has CDR1 SGHTA and CDR2 FQGTGA. This CDR3 is 14 amino acids long. The V end was cut by 6 bases, the J end by 5 bases, with 17 bases between. The CDR3 sequence is CASSPIGGSDEQYF. In DNA, the CDR3 is TGTGCCAGCAGTCCCATAGGGGGTTCTGACGAGCAGTACTTC.

This clonotype was seen at least ten times. The rearrangement links TRBV11-2 to TRBJ2-7, with 10 bases lining up with TRBD1. The V segment lost 3 bases and the J segment 1 base; nucleotides outside the gene matches: 3. The CDR3 runs 15 residues. Germline V gives CDR1 SGHAT, CDR2 FQNNGV. The CDR3 bases are TGTGCCAGCAGCTTTGCGGGACAGGGGTCCTACGAGCAGTACTTC. It codes for CASSFAGQGSYEQYF.